Listed below are T cell receptor beta chains from one sample, sequenced in a study of CD8 T cells in Susac syndrome. Using its own MiXCR run on the immunoSEQ multiplex PCR reads, TCRdb lists one record per CDR3 protein. The sample yields 150,000 to 200,000 distinct CDR3 sequences, 93% seen once. The specimen was CD4+ T cells from PBMCs. The receptors were gathered from a human donor in good health. Each CDR3 is given with its conserved first and last residue. A D gene is named only where the DNA matches it firmly. Clone size appears in some rows only: once, few, many, or a class for an expanded clone.

j_call: TRBJ2-5; cdr3_length: 16; d_call: TRBD1; v_call: TRBV15; clone_size: -; cdr3_nt: TGTGCCACCAGCGGAAGAGACAGGGGGGAACAAGAGACCCAGTACTTC; cdr3_aa: CATSGRDRGEQETQYF
j_call: TRBJ2-3; cdr3_length: 14; d_call: TRBD2; v_call: TRBV5-1; clone_size: few; cdr3_nt: TGCGCCAGCAGCTTCGGGACTAGCGGGGATACGCAGTATTTT; cdr3_aa: CASSFGTSGDTQYF
j_call: TRBJ2-2; cdr3_length: 16; d_call: TRBD2; v_call: TRBV19; clone_size: -; cdr3_nt: TGTGCCAGTATGGGGGTCGGGGGGTATCGGGCCGGGGAGCTGTTTTTT; cdr3_aa: CASMGVGGYRAGELFF
j_call: TRBJ2-2; cdr3_length: 14; d_call: -; v_call: TRBV12-3/TRBV12-4; clone_size: -; cdr3_nt: TGTGCCAGCAGCCCTCCCGGGTACACCGGGGAGCTGTTTTTT; cdr3_aa: CASSPPGYTGELFF
j_call: TRBJ2-3; cdr3_length: 15; d_call: -; v_call: TRBV5-1; clone_size: -; cdr3_nt: TGCGCCAGCAGCTTGGAGCCGACCGGCACAGATACGCAGTATTTT; cdr3_aa: CASSLEPTGTDTQYF
j_call: TRBJ1-6; cdr3_length: 16; d_call: -; v_call: TRBV6-1; clone_size: -; cdr3_nt: TGTGCCAGCAGCCGTCTAATATTAGAGGGCCTTTCACCCCTCCACTTT; cdr3_aa: CASSRLILEGLSPLHF
j_call: TRBJ2-1; cdr3_length: 15; d_call: TRBD2; v_call: TRBV6-5; clone_size: -; cdr3_nt: TGTGCCAGCAGTTACGAGCGGGGGGGCGCAAATGAGCAGTTCTTC; cdr3_aa: CASSYERGGANEQFF
j_call: TRBJ1-2; cdr3_length: 15; d_call: TRBD1; v_call: TRBV12-3/TRBV12-4; clone_size: -; cdr3_nt: TGTGCCAGCAGGGAGACAGGGCCTAGGGACTATGGCTACACCTTC; cdr3_aa: CASRETGPRDYGYTF
j_call: TRBJ2-1; cdr3_length: 13; d_call: -; v_call: TRBV2; clone_size: -; cdr3_nt: TGTGCCAGCAGTGATGGGCAGTACAATGAGCAGTTCTTC; cdr3_aa: CASSDGQYNEQFF
j_call: TRBJ2-3; cdr3_length: 15; d_call: TRBD2; v_call: TRBV4-2; clone_size: -; cdr3_nt: TGTGCCAGCAGCCTCTTAGCGGGGCAAGCAGATACGCAGTATTTT; cdr3_aa: CASSLLAGQADTQYF
j_call: TRBJ1-3; cdr3_length: 16; d_call: -; v_call: TRBV7-2; clone_size: once; cdr3_nt: TGTGCCAGCAGCCTACTCCCTACGGGCTCTGGAAACACCATATATTTT; cdr3_aa: CASSLLPTGSGNTIYF
j_call: TRBJ1-1; cdr3_length: 14; d_call: TRBD1; v_call: TRBV18; clone_size: -; cdr3_nt: TGTGCCAGCTCCGCGGCACAGGGGAGCACTGAAGCTTTCTTT; cdr3_aa: CASSAAQGSTEAFF
j_call: TRBJ1-5; cdr3_length: 16; d_call: -; v_call: TRBV19; clone_size: -; cdr3_nt: TGTGCCAGTAGTCAGACTGGAACCACCTTATATCAGCCCCAGCATTTT; cdr3_aa: CASSQTGTTLYQPQHF
j_call: TRBJ1-6; cdr3_length: 15; d_call: -; v_call: TRBV19; clone_size: -; cdr3_nt: TGTGCCAGTTCAACCATGGCCTCCCCCAATTCACCCCTCCACTTT; cdr3_aa: CASSTMASPNSPLHF
j_call: TRBJ2-1; cdr3_length: 14; d_call: TRBD2; v_call: TRBV12-3/TRBV12-4; clone_size: -; cdr3_nt: TGTGCCAGCAGCCGACTAGCGGGTCCCAATGAGCAGTTCTTC; cdr3_aa: CASSRLAGPNEQFF
j_call: TRBJ2-3; cdr3_length: 15; d_call: TRBD1; v_call: TRBV11-2; clone_size: once; cdr3_nt: TGTGCCAGCAGTTCGGGACAGGGGCCCTCAGATACGCAGTATTTT; cdr3_aa: CASSSGQGPSDTQYF
j_call: TRBJ1-1; cdr3_length: 13; d_call: -; v_call: TRBV12-3/TRBV12-4; clone_size: -; cdr3_nt: TGTGCCAGCAGCCCCCTCGCGGCCACTGAAGCTTTCTTT; cdr3_aa: CASSPLAATEAFF
j_call: TRBJ1-2; cdr3_length: 13; d_call: -; v_call: TRBV28; clone_size: -; cdr3_nt: TGTGCCAGCAGCCCCCAGGCGAACTATGGCTACACCTTC; cdr3_aa: CASSPQANYGYTF
j_call: TRBJ1-1; cdr3_length: 15; d_call: -; v_call: TRBV12-5; clone_size: -; cdr3_nt: TGTGCTAGTGGTTTCAGCGGGGGGCGGCGGGTTGAAGCTTTCTTT; cdr3_aa: CASGFSGGRRVEAFF
j_call: TRBJ1-2; cdr3_length: 14; d_call: -; v_call: TRBV7-2; clone_size: -; cdr3_nt: TGTGCCAGCAGCTTAGGTATGGGAAACTATGGCTACACCTTC; cdr3_aa: CASSLGMGNYGYTF
j_call: TRBJ2-5; cdr3_length: 14; d_call: TRBD1; v_call: TRBV5-1; clone_size: -; cdr3_nt: TGCGCCAGCAGCTTGGGACAGGGGTCCCAGGTCGGGTACTTC; cdr3_aa: CASSLGQGSQVGYF
j_call: TRBJ1-1; cdr3_length: 11; d_call: -; v_call: TRBV2; clone_size: -; cdr3_nt: TGTGCCAGCAGCGACTGGACTGAAGCTTTCTTT; cdr3_aa: CASSDWTEAFF
j_call: TRBJ2-4; cdr3_length: 16; d_call: TRBD2; v_call: TRBV6-2/TRBV6-3; clone_size: -; cdr3_nt: TGTGCCAGCAAAAGAGCGGGGGCCCCAGCCAAAAACATTCAGTACTTC; cdr3_aa: CASKRAGAPAKNIQYF
j_call: TRBJ2-1; cdr3_length: 18; d_call: TRBD1; v_call: TRBV29-1; clone_size: once; cdr3_nt: TGCAGCGTTGAAGATCCACTCGGCCGGACAGGGGTATACAATGAGCAGTTCTTC; cdr3_aa: CSVEDPLGRTGVYNEQFF
j_call: TRBJ2-4; cdr3_length: 14; d_call: -; v_call: TRBV2; clone_size: -; cdr3_nt: TGTGCCAGCAGGTACAGGGAGGCCAAAAACATTCAGTACTTC; cdr3_aa: CASRYREAKNIQYF
j_call: TRBJ2-3; cdr3_length: 14; d_call: -; v_call: TRBV30; clone_size: -; cdr3_nt: TGTGCCTGGAGTCCGGAATCTTTCACAGATACGCAGTATTTT; cdr3_aa: CAWSPESFTDTQYF
j_call: TRBJ2-6; cdr3_length: 18; d_call: -; v_call: TRBV20-1; clone_size: -; cdr3_nt: TGCAGTGCTAGAGATCCGTGGACGAACCCCTCTGGGGCCAACGTCCTGACTTTC; cdr3_aa: CSARDPWTNPSGANVLTF
j_call: TRBJ2-2; cdr3_length: 11; d_call: TRBD2; v_call: TRBV19; clone_size: -; cdr3_nt: TGTGCCAGTCTAGCGGCCGGGGAGCTGTTTTTT; cdr3_aa: CASLAAGELFF
j_call: TRBJ2-5; cdr3_length: 15; d_call: -; v_call: TRBV3-1; clone_size: -; cdr3_nt: TGTGCCAGCAGCCAGGAAACGGGACTGAAAGAGACCCAGTACTTC; cdr3_aa: CASSQETGLKETQYF
j_call: TRBJ2-1; cdr3_length: 12; d_call: -; v_call: TRBV5-1; clone_size: -; cdr3_nt: TGCGCCAGCAGCTTGGGGCAGGGGGAGCAGTTCTTC; cdr3_aa: CASSLGQGEQFF
j_call: TRBJ2-4; cdr3_length: 16; d_call: -; v_call: TRBV4-3; clone_size: -; cdr3_nt: TGCGCCAGCAGCCAAGAGTCCGGCCAGCGCACCAACATTCAGTACTTC; cdr3_aa: CASSQESGQRTNIQYF
j_call: TRBJ2-7; cdr3_length: 13; d_call: -; v_call: TRBV20-1; clone_size: -; cdr3_nt: TGCAGTGCTCCAAAGGGGGGTTCGGGAGAGCAGTACTTC; cdr3_aa: CSAPKGGSGEQYF
j_call: TRBJ1-4; cdr3_length: 13; d_call: TRBD1; v_call: TRBV24-1; clone_size: -; cdr3_nt: TGTGCCACCAGTGATGGAGGGGGCGAAAAACTGTTTTTT; cdr3_aa: CATSDGGGEKLFF
j_call: TRBJ1-1; cdr3_length: 15; d_call: TRBD1; v_call: TRBV19; clone_size: -; cdr3_nt: TGTGCCAGTAGTCTCCGACAGGGACTAAACACTGAAGCTTTCTTT; cdr3_aa: CASSLRQGLNTEAFF
j_call: TRBJ2-3; cdr3_length: 14; d_call: -; v_call: TRBV5-4; clone_size: -; cdr3_nt: TGTGCCAGCAGCTTAGACAGGGAGGGAGATACGCAGTATTTT; cdr3_aa: CASSLDREGDTQYF
j_call: TRBJ1-6; cdr3_length: 14; d_call: -; v_call: TRBV9; clone_size: -; cdr3_nt: TGTGCCAGCAGCGTATCCACGGTCAATTCACCCCTCCACTTT; cdr3_aa: CASSVSTVNSPLHF
j_call: TRBJ2-5; cdr3_length: 14; d_call: TRBD2; v_call: TRBV20-1; clone_size: -; cdr3_nt: TGCAGTGCCGAAATAGCGGGGGGGCAAGAGACCCAGTACTTC; cdr3_aa: CSAEIAGGQETQYF
j_call: TRBJ1-2; cdr3_length: 14; d_call: TRBD1; v_call: TRBV7-2; clone_size: -; cdr3_nt: TGTGCCAGCAGCTTCGGACAGGGTGGCTATGGCTACACCTTC; cdr3_aa: CASSFGQGGYGYTF
j_call: TRBJ1-6; cdr3_length: 15; d_call: -; v_call: TRBV18; clone_size: -; cdr3_nt: TGTGCCAGCTCACCCGGGTTGGCCCTAGACTCACCCCTCCACTTT; cdr3_aa: CASSPGLALDSPLHF
j_call: TRBJ2-6; cdr3_length: 17; d_call: -; v_call: TRBV6-5; clone_size: -; cdr3_nt: TGTGCCAGCAGTTACGGTACGGGTTCGAGTGGGGCCAACGTCCTGACTTTC; cdr3_aa: CASSYGTGSSGANVLTF
j_call: TRBJ1-1; cdr3_length: 15; d_call: -; v_call: TRBV9; clone_size: once; cdr3_nt: TGTGCCAGCAGCGTAGGTCAAGGGTACGTCACTGAAGCTTTCTTT; cdr3_aa: CASSVGQGYVTEAFF
j_call: TRBJ1-2; cdr3_length: 17; d_call: -; v_call: TRBV5-1; clone_size: -; cdr3_nt: TGCGCCAGCAGCTTGGGACAGTCCGCTAGGGCTAACTATGGCTACACCTTC; cdr3_aa: CASSLGQSARANYGYTF
j_call: TRBJ2-3; cdr3_length: 15; d_call: -; v_call: TRBV7-2; clone_size: -; cdr3_nt: TGTGCCAGCAGCTTAGAAGCATCGTTCACAGATACGCAGTATTTT; cdr3_aa: CASSLEASFTDTQYF
j_call: TRBJ1-5; cdr3_length: 13; d_call: -; v_call: TRBV20-1; clone_size: -; cdr3_nt: TGCAGTGCTAATGGGGGGCCGGGTCAGCCCCAGCATTTT; cdr3_aa: CSANGGPGQPQHF
j_call: TRBJ2-4; cdr3_length: 14; d_call: -; v_call: TRBV18; clone_size: -; cdr3_nt: TGTGCCAGCTCAGTCTTAGGGAGCAGCGACATTCAGTACTTC; cdr3_aa: CASSVLGSSDIQYF
j_call: TRBJ1-5; cdr3_length: 15; d_call: -; v_call: TRBV28; clone_size: -; cdr3_nt: TGTGCCAGCAGTCCCATGGGGGCCAGAAATCAGCCCCAGCATTTT; cdr3_aa: CASSPMGARNQPQHF
j_call: TRBJ2-7; cdr3_length: 12; d_call: -; v_call: TRBV5-1; clone_size: -; cdr3_nt: TGCGCCAGCGGTGCGGCATCCTACGAGCAGTACTTC; cdr3_aa: CASGAASYEQYF
j_call: TRBJ1-1; cdr3_length: 14; d_call: TRBD1; v_call: TRBV6-6; clone_size: -; cdr3_nt: TGTGCCAGCAGTTACAAGGGGGCAGCGGCTGAAGCTTTCTTT; cdr3_aa: CASSYKGAAAEAFF